Listed here is a single T cell receptor beta chain. Antigen specificity is unknown. CDR1 is SGHDT, CDR2 YYEEEE, per germline. With 7 bases clipped from V and 2 bases from J, the junction kept 4 bases outside the gene matches. The CDR3 extends over 13 amino acids. This sample was included in a study of cytomegalovirus exposure and HLA in healthy donors. Overall study results and limits: An apparent linkage of common viral pathogens to several of the most significant clusters emerged in a later analysis. Overall, under 200 TCR beta chains were annotated as cytomegalovirus-associated. Reported results showed that the classifier diagnosed cytomegalovirus status with high specificity and sensitivity.

With 60 Vbeta and 13 Jbeta primers, the PCR was carried out. Sequencing used immunoSEQ multiplex PCR; TCRdb keeps in-frame clones, though not all of them. This repertoire shows 75,000 to 90,000 clones, around 80% found once; its top ten account for 13%. This receptor was obtained from a human donor in good health. The rearrangement links TRBV5-6 to TRBJ2-3, with TRBD1 matching over 7 bases. The sequencing sample was made of PBMCs. The CDR3 sequence is CASGGQITDTQYF. The CDR3 coding sequence is TGTGCCAGCGGGGGACAGATCACAGATACGCAGTATTTT. Complete variable domain (other parts from reference TRBV5-6 and TRBJ2-3): DAGVTQSPTHLIKTRGQQVTLRCSPKSGHDTVSWYQQALGQGPQFIFQYYEEEERQRGNFPDRFSGHQFPNYSSELNVNALLLGDSALYLCASGGQITDTQYFGPGTRLTVL.